This T cell receptor beta chain appears in the sequencing data of a study of low-dose radiotherapy and immunotherapy resistance in tumors (dated by TCRdb to 2022 to 2024). Concerning the study at large: In Cohort 1, 0.5 Gy per fraction was delivered every 2 weeks, and a total PTV dose of 6.5 Gy was prescribed. Nivolumab was administered intravenously as a 240 mg flat dose every two weeks, and ipilimumab was administered intravenously at 1 mg/kg every six weeks. Starting on cycle 1 day 1, patients took 300 mg of aspirin by mouth once daily for four cycles. The trial did not randomize participants into treatment groups. Cyclophosphamide 200 mg/m2 was given intravenously every two weeks, one day before each radiation and immunotherapy administration. Eight patients were included in the translational analysis, namely three from the first dose cohort plus the first five from the second dose cohort. For Cohort 2, the dose was 1 Gy per fraction given every two weeks, adding up to 13 Gy in total across 26 weeks.

To make first-strand cDNA, Superscript III was used along with a set of TRAV- and TRBV-specific primers so that both the TCRalpha and TCRbeta chains were covered. TCRs were amplified with Phusion for approximately 21 PCR cycles, with a constant-region primer paired with the adapter attached to the V primers. The MessageAmp II aRNA Amplification Kit was used to amplify the isolated mRNA, with in vitro transcription run for approximately 15 hours at 37 degrees C. The Dynabeads mRNA DIRECT Purification Kit was used to isolate the mRNA for TCR sequencing. Indexed Illumina adapters were added in a second Phusion PCR of about 26 cycles, and the PCR products were purified with AMPure XP beads. The authors' analysis ran thus. Using custom Perl scripts, TCR sequences encoding the same protein were pooled, out-of-frame sequences were removed, and the abundance of each clonotype was computed. Any TCR sequence supported by only a single read was excluded from analysis. Repertoire metrics included Shannon entropy, Gini index, clonality, richness, and frequency of TCRs shared between repertoires. The public reads were reanalyzed by TCRdb: fastp trimming at Q25, MiXCR alignment, in-frame beta chains only. CDR3 protein sequences are deduplicated, and each keeps its most common genes and DNA. V and J calls and clone size were set by TCRdb, not the authors. Within this sample are more than 12,000 distinct CDR3 sequences, with under 60% of them counted one time only. Jointly, the top ten make up about 3.5% of the sample.

The donors came from RACIN, which was a single-arm phase I dose-escalation trial that paired nivolumab and ipilimumab with aspirin, low-dose cyclophosphamide and low-dose radiotherapy. Patients with advanced, TIL-negative solid tumors were considered eligible. Inclusive of the bounding cysteine and phenylalanine, the CDR3 is 16 residues long. Only CDR3 DNA is held: 48 bases, read in frame from base 1. Trimming removed 1 base from V and 7 bases from J; the gene matches leave 11 bases unexplained. The germline V gene supplies CDR1 SGHRS and CDR2 YFSETQ. This clonotype was recorded a few times. No antigen is known for it. No per-base quality is available; no much larger clone lies one base away.

The sequence is built from TRBV5-1 and TRBJ2-1; 7 of the junction bases match TRBD1. The clonotype comes from a human donor with advanced metastatic prostate, ovarian, gallbladder or colorectal cancer (not recorded which). This table probably holds off-target reads from a library built for another chain. The CDR3 in this case is CASSLRQGGGPNEQFF. The DNA sequence is TGCGCCAGCAGCTTGCGACAGGGTGGGGGCCCTAATGAGCAGTTCTTC. This CDR3, with the reference TRBV5-1 and TRBJ2-1 proteins standing in past its ends, gives the full variable domain KAGVTQTPRYLIKTRGQQVTLSCSPISGHRSVSWYQQTPGQGLQFLFEYFSETQRNKGNFPGRFSGRQFSNSRSEMNVSTLELGDSALYLCASSLRQGGGPNEQFFGPGTRLTVL.